The entry that follows covers one T cell receptor beta chain sequence. The antigen is unknown. Repertoires were generated with immunoSEQ multiplex PCR, while TCRdb's copy carries only in-frame clones and drops some. The repertoire consists of around 44,000 clones, with 87% occurring once and the leading ten covering roughly 33%. The source of the sample is a study of OX40 agonist ivuxolimab in advanced cancers. The overall study: Given to patients was ivuxolimab, an agonistic anti-OX40 (CD134) antibody. A male proportion of 82.7% was recorded, with mean age 60 years and range about 23 to 90. Whole-study results and caveats: CD8+ T cells averaged more expanded clones than CD4+.

Patients had blood sampled at baseline and again on cycle 4 day 1 and cycle 7 day 1. Germline V gene lookup returns CDR1 LGHNA and CDR2 YNFKEQ. Trimming removed 7 bases at V and 1 base at J, with 13 bases between. The CDR3 consists of 14 residues. The chain employs TRBV4-2 and TRBJ1-2; D is ambiguous. The clonotype was recovered from an adult with an advanced solid tumor such as melanoma, head and neck, liver or kidney cancer. The source material was CD4+ or CD8+ T cells sorted from blood, sampled in a trial of the OX40 agonist ivuxolimab. The DNA for the CDR3 is TGTGCCAGCACCCCGCTGGGCAGTAACTATGGCTACACCTTC. Residues: CASTPLGSNYGYTF.